This T cell receptor (beta chain) was recorded in a study of control samples from healthy donors and cancer patients. With 2 bases removed from V and 2 bases from J, the gap between germline ends came to 13 bases. The CDR3 is 17 amino acids. Germline V gives CDR1 SGHVS, CDR2 FQNEAQ. Generated by immunoSEQ multiplex PCR, the TCRdb table keeps only in-frame clones and is missing some. The table includes 98,000 or so clones, 79% detected once. Material: blood. The gene calls are TRBV7-8 and TRBJ1-6; D possibly corresponds to TRBD1 (6 bases). This clonotype was sampled from a woman between 25 and 40 years old in good health. In DNA, the CDR3 is TGTGCCAGCAGCTTAATGCAGGGGAGGACCTATAATTCACCCCTCCACTTT. Translated: CASSLMQGRTYNSPLHF.